This T cell receptor beta chain emerged from a study of monozygotic twins with inflammatory bowel disease. Study conclusions and caveats: Using the inverse Simpson index, IBD patients had lower TCRbeta diversity than healthy co-twins. A single strong IBD-associated signal or clonotype was not supported by the findings.

The CDR3 totals 14 residues. Germline CDR1 SGHKS, CDR2 YYEKEE (reference sequence). As to this clonotype: Its specificity is unknown.

Used for each TCR library was 3,000 to 3,500 ng of total RNA. TCRdb re-called the 5' RACE reads and catalogs CDR3 proteins one per entry, DNA excluded. The listing contains about 210,000 distinct CDR3 sequences. The sequencing sample was made of blood. This chain links TRBV5-5 with TRBJ2-1; there is no DNA to check the TCRdb D call of TRBD1. This TCR came from a human donor with ulcerative colitis or Crohn's disease, or a healthy co-twin of an affected twin (not recorded which). The chain's CDR3 is CASTQGQGAYEQFF.